The sequence of this T cell receptor (beta chain) was determined in a study of ipilimumab plus nivolumab after autologous stem cell transplantation. Study context: Typical patient got a handful of ipilimumab doses and about eight nivolumab doses (median).

V lost 4 bases and J lost 8, with 14 bases in between. The germline gives CDR1 MDHEN, CDR2 SYDVKM. The CDR3 contains 14 residues. The assay was immunoSEQ multiplex PCR, and TCRdb's table has in-frame clones only and misses some. The data show tens of thousands of clones, 80% to 95% seen once. This chain links TRBV28 with TRBJ1-4; possible D gene TRBD1, 5 bases. The sample consisted of PBMCs, taken in a trial of ipilimumab plus nivolumab as post-transplant consolidation. The receptor comes from a male donor with multiple myeloma. The CDR3: CASSSTGGGEKLFF. CDR3 DNA: TGTGCCAGCAGTTCAACAGGTGGAGGGGAAAAACTGTTTTTT.